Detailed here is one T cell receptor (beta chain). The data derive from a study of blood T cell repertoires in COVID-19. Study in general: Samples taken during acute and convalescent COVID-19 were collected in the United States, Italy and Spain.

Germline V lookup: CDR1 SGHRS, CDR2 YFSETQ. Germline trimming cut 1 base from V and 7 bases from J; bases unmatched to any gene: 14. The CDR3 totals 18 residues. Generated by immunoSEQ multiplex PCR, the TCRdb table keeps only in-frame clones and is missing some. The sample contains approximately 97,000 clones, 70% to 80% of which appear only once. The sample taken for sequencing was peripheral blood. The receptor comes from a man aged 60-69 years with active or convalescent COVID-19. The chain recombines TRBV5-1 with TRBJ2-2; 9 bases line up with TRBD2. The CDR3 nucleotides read TGCGCCAGCAGCTTGCAGGTCGGAGCGGGAGGTCGCGGCGGGGAGCTGTTTTTT. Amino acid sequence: CASSLQVGAGGRGGELFF.